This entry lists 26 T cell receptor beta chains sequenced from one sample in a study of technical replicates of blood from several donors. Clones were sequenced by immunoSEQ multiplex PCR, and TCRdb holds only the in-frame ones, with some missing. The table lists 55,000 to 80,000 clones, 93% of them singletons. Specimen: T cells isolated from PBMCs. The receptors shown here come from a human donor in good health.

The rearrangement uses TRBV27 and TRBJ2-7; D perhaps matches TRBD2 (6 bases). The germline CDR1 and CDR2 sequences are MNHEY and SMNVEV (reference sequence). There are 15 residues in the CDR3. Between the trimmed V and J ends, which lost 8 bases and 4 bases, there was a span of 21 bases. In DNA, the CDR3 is TGTGCCAGCGCCGGCATCGGGAGTATGAAGTACGAGCAGTACTTC. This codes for CASAGIGSMKYEQYF.

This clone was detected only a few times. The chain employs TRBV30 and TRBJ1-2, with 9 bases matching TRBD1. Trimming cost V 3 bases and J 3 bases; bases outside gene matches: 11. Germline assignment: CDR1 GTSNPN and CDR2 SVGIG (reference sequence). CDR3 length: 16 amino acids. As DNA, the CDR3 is TGTGCCTGGAGCCGACAGGGGGTCCTTGTTGACTATGGCTACACCTTC. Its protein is CAWSRQGVLVDYGYTF.

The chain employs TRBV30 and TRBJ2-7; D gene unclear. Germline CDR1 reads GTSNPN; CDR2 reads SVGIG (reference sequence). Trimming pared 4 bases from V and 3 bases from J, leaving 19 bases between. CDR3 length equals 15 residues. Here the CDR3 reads CAWNSFSILGYEQYF. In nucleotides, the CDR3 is TGTGCCTGGAACTCATTTTCCATCCTAGGCTACGAGCAGTACTTC.

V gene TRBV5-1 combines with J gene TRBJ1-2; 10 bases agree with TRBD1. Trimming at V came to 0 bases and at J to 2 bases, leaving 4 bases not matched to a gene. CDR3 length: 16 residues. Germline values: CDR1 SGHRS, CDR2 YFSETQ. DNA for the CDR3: TGCGCCAGCAGCTTGGTGGGACAGGGGATCAACTATGGCTACACCTTC. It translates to CASSLVGQGINYGYTF. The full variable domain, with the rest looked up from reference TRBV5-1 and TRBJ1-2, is KAGVTQTPRYLIKTRGQQVTLSCSPISGHRSVSWYQQTPGQGLQFLFEYFSETQRNKGNFPGRFSGRQFSNSRSEMNVSTLELGDSALYLCASSLVGQGINYGYTFGSGTRLTVV.

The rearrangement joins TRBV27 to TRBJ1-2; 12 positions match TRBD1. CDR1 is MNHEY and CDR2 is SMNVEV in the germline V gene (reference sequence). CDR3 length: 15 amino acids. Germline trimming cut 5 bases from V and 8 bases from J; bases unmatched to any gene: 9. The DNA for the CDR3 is TGTGCCAGCAGTCCCCCGGGACAGGGGGCGTACGGCTACACCTTC. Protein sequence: CASSPPGQGAYGYTF.

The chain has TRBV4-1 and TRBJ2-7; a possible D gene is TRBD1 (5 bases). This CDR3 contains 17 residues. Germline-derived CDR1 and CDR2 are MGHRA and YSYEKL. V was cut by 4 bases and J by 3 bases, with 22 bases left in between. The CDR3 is CASSLSRQLTSFYEQYF. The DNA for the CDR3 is TGCGCCAGCAGCCTAAGTAGACAGCTAACATCATTCTACGAGCAGTACTTC.

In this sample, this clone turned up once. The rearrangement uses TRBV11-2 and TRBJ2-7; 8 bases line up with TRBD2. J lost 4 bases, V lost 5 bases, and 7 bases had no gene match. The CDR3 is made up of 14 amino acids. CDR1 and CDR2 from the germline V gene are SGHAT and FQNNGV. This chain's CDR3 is CASSRGLVNYEQYF. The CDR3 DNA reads TGTGCCAGCAGCCGGGGACTAGTTAATTACGAGCAGTACTTC.

CDR3 residues: CASSQALMNTEAFF. The CDR3 DNA follows: TGCGCCAGCAGCCAGGCCCTGATGAACACTGAAGCTTTCTTT. J is TRBJ1-1 and V is TRBV4-1; D call uncertain. Germline V gene lookup returns CDR1 MGHRA and CDR2 YSYEKL. The V end lost 3 bases, the J end lost 0 bases, and 8 bases lay between the germline ends. This CDR3 comprises 14 residues.

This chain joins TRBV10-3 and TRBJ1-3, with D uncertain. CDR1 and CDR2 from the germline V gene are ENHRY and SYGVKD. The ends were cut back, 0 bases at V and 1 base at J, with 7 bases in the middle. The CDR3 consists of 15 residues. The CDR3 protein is CAISESGGSGNTIYF. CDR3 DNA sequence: TGTGCCATCAGTGAGTCGGGCGGGTCTGGAAACACCATATATTTT.

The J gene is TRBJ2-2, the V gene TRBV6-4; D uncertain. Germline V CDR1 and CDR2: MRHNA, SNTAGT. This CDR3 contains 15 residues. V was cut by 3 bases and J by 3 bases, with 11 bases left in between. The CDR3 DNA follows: TGTGCCAGCAGTGATAGTCTAGGTGACACCGGGGAGCTGTTTTTT. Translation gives CASSDSLGDTGELFF.

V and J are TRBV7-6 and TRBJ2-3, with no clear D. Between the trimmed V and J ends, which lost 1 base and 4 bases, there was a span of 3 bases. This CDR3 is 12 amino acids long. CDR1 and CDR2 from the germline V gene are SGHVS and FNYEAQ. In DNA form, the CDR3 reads TGTGCCAGCAGCTTAGTCTCAGATACGCAGTATTTT. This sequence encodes CASSLVSDTQYF.

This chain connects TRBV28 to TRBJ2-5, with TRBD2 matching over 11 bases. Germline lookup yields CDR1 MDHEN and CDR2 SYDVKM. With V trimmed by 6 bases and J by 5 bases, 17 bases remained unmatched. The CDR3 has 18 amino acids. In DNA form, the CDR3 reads TGTGCCAGCAGCCCTTTAGCGGGAGGGCCCAGAAGTGGTGAGACCCAGTACTTC. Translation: CASSPLAGGPRSGETQYF.

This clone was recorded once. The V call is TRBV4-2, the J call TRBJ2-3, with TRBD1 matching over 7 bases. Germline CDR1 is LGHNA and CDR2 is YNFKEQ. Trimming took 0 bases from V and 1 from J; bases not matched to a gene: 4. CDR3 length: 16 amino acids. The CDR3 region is CASSQDIGQGTDTQYF. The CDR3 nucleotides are TGTGCCAGCAGCCAAGATATCGGACAGGGCACAGATACGCAGTATTTT.

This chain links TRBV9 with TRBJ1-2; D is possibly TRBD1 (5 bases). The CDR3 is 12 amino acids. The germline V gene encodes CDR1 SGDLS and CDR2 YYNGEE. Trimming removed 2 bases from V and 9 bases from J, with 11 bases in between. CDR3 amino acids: CASSVGTFSYTF. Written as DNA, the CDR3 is TGTGCCAGCAGCGTGGGGACTTTTAGCTACACCTTC.

The CDR3 spells CASRPDSTNYEQYF. The CDR3 DNA sequence: TGTGCCAGCAGGCCGGACAGCACCAACTACGAGCAGTACTTC. The rearrangement links TRBV11-2 to TRBJ2-7, with D possibly TRBD1 on 6 matching bases. CDR3 length equals 14 residues. Germline V gene lookup returns CDR1 SGHAT and CDR2 FQNNGV. V lost 6 bases to trimming and J lost 3 bases, with 15 bases between them.

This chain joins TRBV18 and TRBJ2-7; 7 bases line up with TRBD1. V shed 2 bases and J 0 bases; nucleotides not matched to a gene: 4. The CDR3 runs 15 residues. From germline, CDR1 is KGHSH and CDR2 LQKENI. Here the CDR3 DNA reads TGTGCCAGCTCACCAGTGACAGGGATCTCCTACGAGCAGTACTTC. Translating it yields CASSPVTGISYEQYF.

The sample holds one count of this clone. The CDR3, as DNA: TGCGCCAGCAGTCATCGGAACATGCCAGGGGCTGGTTACTATGGCTACACCTTC. Translated: CASSHRNMPGAGYYGYTF. This chain links TRBV23-1 with TRBJ1-2, with D possibly being TRBD1 (6 bases). TRBV23-1 is marked as an open reading frame, function uncertain. The V end was cut by 3 bases, the J end by 3 bases, with 23 bases between. The CDR3 has 18 amino acids.

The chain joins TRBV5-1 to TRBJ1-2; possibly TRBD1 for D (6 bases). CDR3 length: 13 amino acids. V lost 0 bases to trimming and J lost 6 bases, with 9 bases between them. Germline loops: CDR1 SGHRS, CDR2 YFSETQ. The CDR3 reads CASSLDRADGYTF. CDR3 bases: TGCGCCAGCAGCTTGGACAGGGCTGATGGCTACACCTTC.

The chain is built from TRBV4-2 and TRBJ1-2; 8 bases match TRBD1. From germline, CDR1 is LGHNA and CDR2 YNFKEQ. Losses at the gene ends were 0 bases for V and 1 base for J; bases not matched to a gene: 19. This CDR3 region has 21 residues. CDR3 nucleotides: TGTGCCAGCAGCCAAGAGTACTCAGTAGACAGGGGCTATAGCGGTAACTATGGCTACACCTTC. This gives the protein CASSQEYSVDRGYSGNYGYTF.

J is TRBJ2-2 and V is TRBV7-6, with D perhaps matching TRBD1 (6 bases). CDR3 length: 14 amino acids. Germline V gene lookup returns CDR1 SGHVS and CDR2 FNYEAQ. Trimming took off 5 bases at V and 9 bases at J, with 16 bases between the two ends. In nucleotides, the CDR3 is TGTGCCAGCAGCCCGGGACAATACAACCGGGAGCTGTTTTTT. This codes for CASSPGQYNRELFF.

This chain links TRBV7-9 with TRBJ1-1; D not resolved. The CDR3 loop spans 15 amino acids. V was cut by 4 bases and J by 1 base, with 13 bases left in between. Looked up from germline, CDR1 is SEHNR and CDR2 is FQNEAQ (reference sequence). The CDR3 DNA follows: TGTGCCAGCAGCTATCCCACGGGGAGGAACACTGAAGCTTTCTTT. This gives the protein CASSYPTGRNTEAFF.

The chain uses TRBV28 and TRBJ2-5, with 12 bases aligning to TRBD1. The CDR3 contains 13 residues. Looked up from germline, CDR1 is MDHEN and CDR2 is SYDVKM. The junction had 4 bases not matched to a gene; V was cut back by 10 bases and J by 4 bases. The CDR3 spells CATRDRGRETQYF. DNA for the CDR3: TGTGCCACCCGGGACAGGGGGCGAGAGACCCAGTACTTC.

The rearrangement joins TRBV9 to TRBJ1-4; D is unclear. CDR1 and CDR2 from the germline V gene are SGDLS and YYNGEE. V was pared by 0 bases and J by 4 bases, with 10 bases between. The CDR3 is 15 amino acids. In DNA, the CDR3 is TGTGCCAGCAGCGTAGCGGCAGGATATAATGAAAAACTGTTTTTT. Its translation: CASSVAAGYNEKLFF.

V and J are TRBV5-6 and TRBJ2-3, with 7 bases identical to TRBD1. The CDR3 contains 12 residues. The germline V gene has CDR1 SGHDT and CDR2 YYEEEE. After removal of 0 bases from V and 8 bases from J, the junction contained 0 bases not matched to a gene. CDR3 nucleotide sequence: TGTGCCAGCAGCTTGGCAGGGGGTACGCAGTATTTT. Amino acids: CASSLAGGTQYF. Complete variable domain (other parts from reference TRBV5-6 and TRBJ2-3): DAGVTQSPTHLIKTRGQQVTLRCSPKSGHDTVSWYQQALGQGPQFIFQYYEEEERQRGNFPDRFSGHQFPNYSSELNVNALLLGDSALYLCASSLAGGTQYFGPGTRLTVL.

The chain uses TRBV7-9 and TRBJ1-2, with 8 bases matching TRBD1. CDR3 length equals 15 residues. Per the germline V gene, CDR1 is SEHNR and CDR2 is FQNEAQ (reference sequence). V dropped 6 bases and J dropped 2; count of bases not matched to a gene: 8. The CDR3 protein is CASSYTQGGNYGYTF. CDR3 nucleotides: TGTGCCAGCAGTTACACACAGGGGGGAAACTATGGCTACACCTTC.

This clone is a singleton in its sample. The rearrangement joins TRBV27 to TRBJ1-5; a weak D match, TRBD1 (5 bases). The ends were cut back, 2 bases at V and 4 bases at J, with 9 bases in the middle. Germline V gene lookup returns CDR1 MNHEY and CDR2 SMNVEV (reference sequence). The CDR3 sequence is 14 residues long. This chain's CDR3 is CASSLIGANQPQHF. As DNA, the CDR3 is TGTGCCAGCAGTTTAATTGGGGCGAATCAGCCCCAGCATTTT.